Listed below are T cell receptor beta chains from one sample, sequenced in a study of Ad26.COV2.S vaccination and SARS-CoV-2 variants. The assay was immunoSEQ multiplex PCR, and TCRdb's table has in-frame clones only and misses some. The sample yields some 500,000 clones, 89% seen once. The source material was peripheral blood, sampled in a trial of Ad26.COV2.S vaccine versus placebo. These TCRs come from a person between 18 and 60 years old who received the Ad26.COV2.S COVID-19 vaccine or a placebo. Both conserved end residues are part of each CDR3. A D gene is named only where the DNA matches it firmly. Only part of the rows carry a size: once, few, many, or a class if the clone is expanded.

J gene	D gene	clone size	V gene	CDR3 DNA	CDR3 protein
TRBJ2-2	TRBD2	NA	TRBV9	TGTGCCAGCAGCGTAGCTCTGACTAGCTACGGGGAGCTGTTTTTT	CASSVALTSYGELFF
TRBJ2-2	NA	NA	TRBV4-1	TGCGCCAGCAGCCAAGATACCAGCGCCGACACCGGGGAGCTGTTTTTT	CASSQDTSADTGELFF
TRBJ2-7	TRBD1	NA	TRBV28	TGTGCCGCAACCCGACAGGGCACCTCCTACGAGCAGTACTTC	CAATRQGTSYEQYF
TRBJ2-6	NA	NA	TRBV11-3	TGTGCCAGCAGCTTAGTGTGGTTCGGCTCTGGGGCCAACGTCCTGACTTTC	CASSLVWFGSGANVLTF
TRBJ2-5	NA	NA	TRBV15	TGTGCCACCAGCAGAGCACTAGAGGGAGAGACCCAGTACTTC	CATSRALEGETQYF
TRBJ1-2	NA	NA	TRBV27	TGTGCCAGCAGTTCCAGGGCAGAGCATGGCTACACCTTC	CASSSRAEHGYTF
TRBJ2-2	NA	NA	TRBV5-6	TGTGCCAGCAGCCCCCGTGGGGGAGGTATGACCGGGGAGCTGTTTTTT	CASSPRGGGMTGELFF
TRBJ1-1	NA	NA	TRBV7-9	TGTGCCAGCGGGGGGCTCAGGGGGAACACTGAAGCTTTCTTT	CASGGLRGNTEAFF
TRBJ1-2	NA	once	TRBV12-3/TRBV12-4	TGTGCCAGCAGTTTTAGCAGGAACTATGGCTACACCTTC	CASSFSRNYGYTF
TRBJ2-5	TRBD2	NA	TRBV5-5	TGTGCCAGCAGCCCGGCGGGGGGGTGGGGTCAGACCCAGTACTTC	CASSPAGGWGQTQYF
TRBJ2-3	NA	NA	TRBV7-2	TGTGCCAGCAGCTTAGCAGCGCCTCCCAATACGCAGTATTTT	CASSLAAPPNTQYF
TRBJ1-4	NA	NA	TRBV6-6	TGTGCCAGCAGGTATCGACAGCCAGTTGAAAAACTGTTTTTT	CASRYRQPVEKLFF
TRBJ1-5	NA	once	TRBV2	TGTGCCAGCAGCCCAGCAGGTCAGCCCCAGCATTTT	CASSPAGQPQHF
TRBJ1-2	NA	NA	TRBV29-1	TGCAGCGTTTTGACCCACTATGGCTACACCTTC	CSVLTHYGYTF
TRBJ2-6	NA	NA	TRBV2	TGTGCCAGCAGTGAAGTGCTAGGCTCTGGGGCCAACGTCCTGACTTTC	CASSEVLGSGANVLTF
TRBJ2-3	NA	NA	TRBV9	TGTGCCAGCAGCACAAGGTCTGGGGATGATACGCAGTATTTT	CASSTRSGDDTQYF
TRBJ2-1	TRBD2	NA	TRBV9	TGTGCCAGCAGCGCCGGCGAGATCCTAGCGGGGGACAATGAGCAGTTCTTC	CASSAGEILAGDNEQFF
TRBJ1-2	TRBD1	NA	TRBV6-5	TGTGCCAGCAGTACCTCCGGGACAGGGGGCGGCTACACCTTC	CASSTSGTGGGYTF
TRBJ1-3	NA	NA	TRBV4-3	TGCGCCAGCAGCCAAGGAGGGAACACTGGAAACACCATATATTTT	CASSQGGNTGNTIYF
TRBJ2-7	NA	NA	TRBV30	TGTGCCTGGAGCGAAAATTTCGGGACACCCGGGCACTTC	CAWSENFGTPGHF
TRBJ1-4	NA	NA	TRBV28	TGTGCCAGCAGTCGAAACTCTAATGAAAAACTGTTTTTT	CASSRNSNEKLFF
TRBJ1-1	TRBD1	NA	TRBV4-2	TGTGCCAGCAGCCAGACAATACAACAGACAGGGGCGGACACTGAAGCTTTCTTT	CASSQTIQQTGADTEAFF
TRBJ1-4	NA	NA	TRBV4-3	TGCGCCAGCAGTCCAGGCGGGGGGGGCGCAGATGAAAAACTGTTTTTT	CASSPGGGGADEKLFF
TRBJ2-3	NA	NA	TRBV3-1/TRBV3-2	TGTGCCAGCAGCCAAGATCGGGGTGATACGCAGTATTTT	CASSQDRGDTQYF
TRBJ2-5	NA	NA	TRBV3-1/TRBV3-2	TGTGCCAGCAGACAGAGGGTCGAGACCCAGTACTTC	CASRQRVETQYF
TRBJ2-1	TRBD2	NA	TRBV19	TGTGCCAGTAGTCCCTCAGGGCGGGGGATTGAGCAGTTCTTC	CASSPSGRGIEQFF
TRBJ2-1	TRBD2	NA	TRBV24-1	TGTGCCACCAGTGATTTAAGCGGGAGGAGAGATGAGCAGTTCTTC	CATSDLSGRRDEQFF
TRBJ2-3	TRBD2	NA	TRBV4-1	TGCGCCAGCAGCCGAACTAGCGCGGGCACAGATACGCAGTATTTT	CASSRTSAGTDTQYF
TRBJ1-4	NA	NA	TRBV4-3	TGCGCCAGCAGCCAAGATGGAGGGGCACCTAATGAAAAACTGTTTTTT	CASSQDGGAPNEKLFF
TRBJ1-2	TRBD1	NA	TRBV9	TGTGCCAGCAGCGTAACCGCCGGGACAGAATATGGCTACACCTTC	CASSVTAGTEYGYTF
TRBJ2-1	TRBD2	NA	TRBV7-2	TGTGCCAGCAGCCCACTAGCGGGAGCTTACAATGAGCAGTTCTTC	CASSPLAGAYNEQFF
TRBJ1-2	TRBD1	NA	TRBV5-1	TGCGCCAGCAGCCAAACCGGGACAGGGTATGGCTACACCTTC	CASSQTGTGYGYTF
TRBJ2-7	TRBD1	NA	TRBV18	TGTGCCAGCTCGAGGGAGGGACAGGGCTACGAGCAGTACTTC	CASSREGQGYEQYF
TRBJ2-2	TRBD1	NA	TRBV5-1	TGCGCCAGCAGCTCACAGGGGGCCGGGGAGCTGTTTTTT	CASSSQGAGELFF
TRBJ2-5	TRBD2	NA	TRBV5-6	TGTGCCAGCAGCTTGCTGGCGGGAGCGGGGACCCAGTACTTC	CASSLLAGAGTQYF
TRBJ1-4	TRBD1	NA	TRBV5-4	TGTGCCAGCAGCTCATGGACAGGGGATAATGAAAAACTGTTTTTT	CASSSWTGDNEKLFF
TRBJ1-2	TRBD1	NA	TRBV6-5	TGTGCCAGCAGTCACACCGGGACAGGGAATGGCTACACCTTC	CASSHTGTGNGYTF
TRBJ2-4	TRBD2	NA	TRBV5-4	TGTGCCAGCAGCATAGCGGGAGGGAACATTCAGTACTTC	CASSIAGGNIQYF
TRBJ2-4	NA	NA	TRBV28	TGTGCCAGCAGTTTTACCGGGACGGATATAGCCAAAAACATTCAGTACTTC	CASSFTGTDIAKNIQYF
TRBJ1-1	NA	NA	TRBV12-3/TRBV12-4	TGTGCCAGCAGTTTTAGGGGTAGGACTGAAGCTTTCTTT	CASSFRGRTEAFF
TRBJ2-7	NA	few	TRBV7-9	TGTGCCAGCAGCAACAGGACAGCCGACTACGAGCAGTACTTC	CASSNRTADYEQYF
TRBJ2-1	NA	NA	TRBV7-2	TGTGCCAGCAGCGGAGGGCGGCTAGTCTCCTACAATGAGCAGTTCTTC	CASSGGRLVSYNEQFF
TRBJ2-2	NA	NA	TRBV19	TGTGCCAGTAGTCCGTACACCGGGGAGCTGTTTTTT	CASSPYTGELFF
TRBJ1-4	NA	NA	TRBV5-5	TGTGCCAGCAGCTCCAACAGGGTTGCAACTAATGAAAAACTGTTTTTT	CASSSNRVATNEKLFF
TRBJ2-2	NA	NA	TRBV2	TGTGCCAGCAGACGGACAGACACCAACACCGGGGAGCTGTTTTTT	CASRRTDTNTGELFF